The clone carrying this T cell receptor beta chain has just a few counts. MiXCR, run by TCRdb on the 5' RACE reads, gives a single entry per CDR3 protein. The table lists roughly 280,000 distinct CDR3 sequences, 15% to 20% of them singletons, with around a fifth in the top ten. The sample is drawn from a study of T-cell memory formation after mild COVID-19. Across the whole study: The two donors had largely donor-specific TCR clusters.

V shed 4 bases and J 5 bases; nucleotides not matched to a gene: 10. Germline CDR1 and CDR2: SQVTM and ANQGSEA. CDR3 length: 14 amino acids. The V and J genes are TRBV29-1 and TRBJ2-5; 7 bases map to TRBD1. The origin of this receptor is a man aged 18 to 30 who had mild COVID-19 (a few samples of this study predate the infection). Cell type and time point are not known. What was sequenced was PBMCs or a T cell subset sorted from them (not recorded which). CDR3 residues: CSVALTGDGETQYF. DNA for the CDR3: TGCAGCGTTGCCCTCACAGGGGACGGGGAGACCCAGTACTTC.